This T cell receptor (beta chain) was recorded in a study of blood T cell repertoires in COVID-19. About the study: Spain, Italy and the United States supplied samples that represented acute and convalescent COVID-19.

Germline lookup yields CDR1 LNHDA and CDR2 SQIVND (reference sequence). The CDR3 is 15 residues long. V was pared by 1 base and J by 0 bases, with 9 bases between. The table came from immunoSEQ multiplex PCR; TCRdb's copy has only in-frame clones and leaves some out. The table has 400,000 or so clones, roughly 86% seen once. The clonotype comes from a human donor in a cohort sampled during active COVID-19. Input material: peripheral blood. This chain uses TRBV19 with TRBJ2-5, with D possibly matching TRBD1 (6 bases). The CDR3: CASSIGQVYQETQYF. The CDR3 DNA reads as TGTGCCAGTAGTATAGGACAGGTGTACCAAGAGACCCAGTACTTC.